These 29 T cell receptor beta chains share one sample of origin, sequenced in a study of T cell responses to AZD1222 COVID-19 vaccine. The protocol was immunoSEQ multiplex PCR, while the TCRdb copy is restricted to in-frame clones and leaves out a portion. The repertoire holds some 150,000 clones, with 90% as singletons. Source: peripheral blood, taken on day 0 of AZD1222 vaccination. All receptors come from an adult in good health.

This clone has only one observation. CDR3 sequence: CASSPTGLAGAGELFF. The CDR3, as DNA: TGTGCCAGCAGCCCCACAGGACTAGCGGGAGCCGGGGAGCTGTTTTTT. The genes are TRBV11-3 and TRBJ2-2; 13 positions match TRBD2. From germline, CDR1 is SGHNT and CDR2 YENEEA. V dropped 5 bases and J dropped 6; count of bases not matched to a gene: 6. This CDR3 region has 16 residues.

The rearrangement joins TRBV21-1 to TRBJ2-3; the table's D call TRBD1 went unverified against the DNA. TRBV21-1 is a recognized pseudogene. The CDR3 covers 16 residues. CDR3 protein: CASSKGRTGGADTQYF. CDR3 in DNA: TGTGCCAGCAGCAAAGGTCGGACAGGGGGCGCAGATACGCAGTATTTT.

The chain recombines TRBV9 with TRBJ1-1; the match to TRBD1 covers 8 bases. CDR1 SGDLS and CDR2 YYNGEE come from the germline V gene. With 3 bases clipped from V and 11 bases from J, the junction kept 15 bases outside the gene matches. The CDR3 spans 15 residues. The CDR3 region is CASSGGSGGAMDAFF. CDR3 DNA: TGTGCCAGCAGCGGAGGATCAGGGGGCGCGATGGATGCTTTCTTT.

The chain employs TRBV6-5 and TRBJ2-1; weak D call: TRBD2 (6 bases). The CDR3 covers 15 residues. Germline V CDR1 and CDR2: MNHEY, SVGAGI. Trimming took 6 bases from V and 0 from J, leaving 12 bases between them. The CDR3: CASSRRRVSYNEQFF. The CDR3 DNA follows: TGTGCCAGCAGCCGGAGGAGGGTCTCCTACAATGAGCAGTTCTTC.

The J gene is TRBJ2-1, the V gene TRBV5-4; 9 bases are shared with TRBD2. This CDR3 comprises 16 residues. J was trimmed by 0 bases and V by 1 base; bases with no gene match: 2. Germline V gives CDR1 SGHNT, CDR2 YYREEE (reference sequence). The CDR3 region has the DNA TGTGCCAGCAGCTTGAAAGCGGGAGGCTCCTACAATGAGCAGTTCTTC. This codes for CASSLKAGGSYNEQFF.

Here the CDR3 reads CASSLASGFFGYTF. The CDR3 coding sequence is TGTGCCAGCAGCTTGGCGTCGGGGTTCTTTGGCTACACCTTC. The chain joins TRBV5-6 to TRBJ1-2; no clear D gene. Trimming took 0 bases from V and 7 from J, leaving 13 bases between them. Germline CDR1 reads SGHDT; CDR2 reads YYEEEE. The length of the CDR3 is 14 residues.

The J gene is TRBJ2-7, the V gene TRBV9; no reliable D call. The ends were cut back, 0 bases at V and 3 bases at J, with 10 bases in the middle. Germline CDR1 and CDR2: SGDLS and YYNGEE. This CDR3 is built from 14 residues. CDR3 sequence reads: CASSVGGEHYEQYF. CDR3 nucleotides: TGTGCCAGCAGCGTAGGTGGGGAACACTACGAGCAGTACTTC.

This clone was detected a few times. The chain carries TRBV28 and TRBJ2-7; 7 bases map to TRBD1. The ends lost 5 bases at V and 1 base at J; junction bases unmatched: 5. Germline loops: CDR1 MDHEN, CDR2 SYDVKM. The CDR3 loop spans 14 amino acids. In nucleotides, the CDR3 is TGTGCCAGCAGTGCCGGGACAGTTTCCTACGAGCAGTACTTC. This sequence encodes CASSAGTVSYEQYF.

The gene calls are TRBV4-1 and TRBJ1-3, with TRBD1 as a possible D gene (5 bases). The CDR3 loop spans 17 amino acids. Trimming cost V 4 bases and J 3 bases, with 19 bases left between them. Germline CDR1 reads MGHRA; CDR2 reads YSYEKL. Here the CDR3 DNA reads TGCGCCAGCAGCCTCCGATTCGGGACGGAATTTGGAAACACCATATATTTT. Translating it yields CASSLRFGTEFGNTIYF.

The J gene is TRBJ1-5, the V gene TRBV19, with D possibly TRBD1 on 6 matching bases. The germline V gene has CDR1 LNHDA and CDR2 SQIVND (reference sequence). CDR3 length: 15 amino acids. Trimming cost V 6 bases and J 4 bases, with 16 bases left between them. The CDR3 region is CASSTIQGFNQPQHF. The CDR3 nucleotides are TGTGCCAGTAGCACCATACAGGGATTTAATCAGCCCCAGCATTTT. The variable domain in full, completed from reference TRBV19 and TRBJ1-5, reads DGGITQSPKYLFRKEGQNVTLSCEQNLNHDAMYWYRQDPGQGLRLIYYSQIVNDFQKGDIAEGYSVSREKKESFPLTVTSAQKNPTAFYLCASSTIQGFNQPQHFGDGTRLSIL.

Written as DNA, the CDR3 is TGTGCCAGCAGCCCAGGAGGGCCGAATACGCAGTATTTT. It encodes CASSPGGPNTQYF. This chain links TRBV28 with TRBJ2-3, with D tentatively TRBD2 (6 bases). The germline CDR1 and CDR2 sequences are MDHEN and SYDVKM. The length of the CDR3 is 13 residues. Deletions cut 6 bases from V and 7 bases from J, with 14 bases between.

The CDR3 coding sequence is TGTGCCAGCAGGGGACACCGGAGTACCTACGAGCAGTACTTC. This gives the protein CASRGHRSTYEQYF. V and J are TRBV6-5 and TRBJ2-7; tentative D call: TRBD1 (6 bases). This CDR3 has 14 residues. V gave up 6 bases and J gave up 2 bases, with 14 bases separating them. CDR1 and CDR2 from the germline V gene are MNHEY and SVGAGI.

The rearrangement uses TRBV5-1 and TRBJ1-2, with 10 bases lining up with TRBD1. Losses at the gene ends were 2 bases for V and 0 bases for J; bases not matched to a gene: 7. The CDR3 contains 17 residues. CDR1 SGHRS and CDR2 YFSETQ come from the germline V gene. The DNA of the CDR3 is TGCGCCAGCAGCTTCCGGGACAGGGGCAAACCTAACTATGGCTACACCTTC. Its protein is CASSFRDRGKPNYGYTF.

The J gene is TRBJ2-2, the V gene TRBV6-1; D is possibly TRBD1 or TRBD2 (5 bases each). The CDR3 has 16 residues. V lost 3 bases to trimming and J lost 4 bases, with 15 bases between them. Per germline, CDR1 MNHNS and CDR2 SASEGT. The CDR3 region is CASSEFRDRGTGELFF. DNA for the CDR3: TGTGCCAGCAGTGAGTTTAGGGACCGGGGCACCGGGGAGCTGTTTTTT.

The CDR3 DNA reads TGTGCCAGCAGTTGGGACAGGGCGGACGGGGAGCTGTTTTTT. Residues: CASSWDRADGELFF. This chain uses TRBV2 with TRBJ2-2; 9 bases align to TRBD1. The junction had 5 bases not matched to a gene; V was cut back by 5 bases and J by 7 bases. CDR1 is SNHLY and CDR2 is FYNNEI in the germline V gene. The CDR3 runs to 14 residues.

J is TRBJ1-4 and V is TRBV25-1; D might be TRBD1 (6 bases). Germline V lookup: CDR1 MGHDK, CDR2 SYGVNS. The ends were cut back, 6 bases at V and 0 bases at J, with 8 bases in the middle. The CDR3 covers 14 residues. CDR3 coding DNA: TGTGCCAGCAGGAACAGGGCAACTAATGAAAAACTGTTTTTT. Translated, it gives CASRNRATNEKLFF.

Only one count was recorded for this clone. The chain employs TRBV28 and TRBJ2-1, with no clear D. Germline-derived CDR1 and CDR2 are MDHEN and SYDVKM. CDR3 size: 14 residues. V dropped 7 bases and J dropped 5 bases, with 15 bases sitting between them. This CDR3 is CASTESLGHNEQFF. The DNA of the CDR3 is TGTGCCAGCACCGAGTCTCTTGGGCACAATGAGCAGTTCTTC.

V and J are TRBV15 and TRBJ2-1; D is perhaps TRBD2 (5 bases). The CDR3 is 16 residues long. Deletions cut 0 bases from V and 6 bases from J, with 15 bases between. The germline V gene encodes CDR1 LNHNV and CDR2 YYDKDF (reference sequence). CDR3 sequence reads: CATSREASLDSNEQFF. The CDR3 DNA reads as TGTGCCACCAGCAGAGAGGCTAGCCTCGACTCCAATGAGCAGTTCTTC. Full variable domain (remainder filled in from reference TRBV15 and TRBJ2-1): DAMVIQNPRYQVTQFGKPVTLSCSQTLNHNVMYWYQQKSSQAPKLLFHYYDKDFNNEADTPDNFQSRRPNTSFCFLDIRSPGLGDTAMYLCATSREASLDSNEQFFGPGTRLTVL.

The rearrangement joins TRBV24-1 to TRBJ2-1, with TRBD1 matching 8 bases. Germline CDR1 is KGHDR and CDR2 is SFDVKD. After removal of 5 bases from V and 0 bases from J, the junction contained 17 bases not matched to a gene. This CDR3 spans 20 amino acids. The CDR3 sequence: CATSGRLGQAHPSSYNEQFF. The CDR3 DNA reads as TGTGCCACCAGTGGACGATTGGGACAGGCACACCCGAGCTCCTACAATGAGCAGTTCTTC.

This clone was counted a few times. V is TRBV19 and J is TRBJ1-1; D may be TRBD1 (6 bases). The CDR3 totals 14 residues. Germline-derived CDR1 and CDR2 are LNHDA and SQIVND (reference sequence). Trimming pared 6 bases from V and 7 bases from J, leaving 18 bases between. The CDR3 DNA sequence: TGTGCCAGTAGCCAAATGTGGACAGCTTTTGAAGCTTTCTTT. As protein: CASSQMWTAFEAFF.

This chain joins TRBV5-1 and TRBJ2-7; D remains unclear. Per germline, CDR1 SGHRS and CDR2 YFSETQ. V was pared by 0 bases and J by 3 bases, with 7 bases between. The length of the CDR3 is 13 residues. The CDR3 nucleotides are TGCGCCAGCAGCTTGGGGGCTGGCTACGAGCAGTACTTC. It is translated as CASSLGAGYEQYF. Full variable domain (missing parts from reference TRBV5-1 and TRBJ2-7): KAGVTQTPRYLIKTRGQQVTLSCSPISGHRSVSWYQQTPGQGLQFLFEYFSETQRNKGNFPGRFSGRQFSNSRSEMNVSTLELGDSALYLCASSLGAGYEQYFGPGTRLTVT.

The chain joins TRBV5-1 to TRBJ1-1; no clear D. Trimming shortened V by 0 bases and J by 2 bases, and 8 bases separated the two germline ends. The CDR3 has 14 amino acids. CDR1 is SGHRS, CDR2 YFSETQ, per germline. The CDR3 region is CASSLVPSNTEAFF. The CDR3 nucleotides read TGCGCCAGCAGCTTGGTCCCTTCCAACACTGAAGCTTTCTTT.

This clone was seen a single time. The genes are TRBV5-1 and TRBJ2-1, with 8 bases fitting TRBD1. The germline gives CDR1 SGHRS, CDR2 YFSETQ. The CDR3 is 16 residues long. The V gene end was trimmed by 4 bases and the J gene end by 0 bases; junction bases not matched to a gene: 6. The CDR3 bases are TGCGCCAGCAGCGCCGGACAGGGAAGCTCCTACAATGAGCAGTTCTTC. Encoded protein: CASSAGQGSSYNEQFF.

This chain links TRBV20-1 with TRBJ2-7, with D maybe TRBD2 (6 bases). The germline V and J ends were trimmed by 3 bases and 2 bases, with 14 bases remaining between them. The CDR3 spans 14 residues. Per the germline V gene, CDR1 is DFQATT and CDR2 is SNEGSKA (reference sequence). The CDR3 here is CSASLRGEPYEQYF. For the CDR3, the DNA is TGCAGTGCTAGTTTGCGGGGCGAACCCTACGAGCAGTACTTC.

V is TRBV15 and J is TRBJ2-4, with D possibly being TRBD2 (7 bases). Trimming pared 2 bases from V and 3 bases from J, leaving 23 bases between. This CDR3 has 19 amino acids. CDR1 and CDR2 (germline): LNHNV, YYDKDF (reference sequence). The CDR3 is CATSRWPQGGVKGKNIQYF. DNA for the CDR3: TGTGCCACCAGCAGATGGCCCCAAGGGGGGGTTAAGGGCAAAAACATTCAGTACTTC.

This CDR3 is CASGFYSQETQYF. The CDR3 DNA is TGTGCCAGTGGCTTTTACAGCCAAGAGACCCAGTACTTC. V gene TRBV27 combines with J gene TRBJ2-5, with D uncertain. The length of the CDR3 is 13 residues. Trimming cost V 9 bases and J 1 base, with 12 bases left between them. Germline loops: CDR1 MNHEY, CDR2 SMNVEV (reference sequence).

The J gene is TRBJ1-4, the V gene TRBV28; maybe TRBD1 (6 bases). The germline V gene has CDR1 MDHEN and CDR2 SYDVKM. The V end was cut by 5 bases, the J end by 4 bases, with 11 bases between. This CDR3 is 14 amino acids long. The DNA of the CDR3 is TGTGCCAGCAGTAAAGGGGGGAGTAATGAAAAACTGTTTTTT. It is translated as CASSKGGSNEKLFF.

The chain joins TRBV20-1 to TRBJ1-2; D remains ambiguous. Looked up from germline, CDR1 is DFQATT and CDR2 is SNEGSKA (reference sequence). Trimming cost V 5 bases and J 6 bases, with 10 bases left between them. The CDR3 loop spans 11 amino acids. The CDR3 here is CSAPARDGYTF. Written as DNA, the CDR3 is TGCAGTGCTCCAGCGAGGGATGGCTACACCTTC.

The V and J genes are TRBV9 and TRBJ2-7, with a tentative D call TRBD2 (6 bases). This CDR3 region has 15 residues. Germline V lookup: CDR1 SGDLS, CDR2 YYNGEE. Trimming cost V 2 bases and J 0 bases, with 12 bases left between them. CDR3 bases: TGTGCCAGCAGCGTTTCGGGGGAGAGCTCCTACGAGCAGTACTTC. This encodes CASSVSGESSYEQYF.